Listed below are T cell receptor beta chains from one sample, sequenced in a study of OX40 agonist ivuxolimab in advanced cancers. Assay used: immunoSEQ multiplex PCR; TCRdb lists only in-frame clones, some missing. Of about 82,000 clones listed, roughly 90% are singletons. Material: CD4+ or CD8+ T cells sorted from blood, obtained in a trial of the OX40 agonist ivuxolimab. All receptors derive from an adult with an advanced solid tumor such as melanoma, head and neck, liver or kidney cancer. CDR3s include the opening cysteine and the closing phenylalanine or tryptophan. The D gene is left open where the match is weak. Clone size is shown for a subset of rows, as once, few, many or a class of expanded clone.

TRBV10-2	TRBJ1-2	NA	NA	CASSEVAGNRRGYTF	TGCGCCAGCAGTGAGGTTGCGGGGAACCGGCGTGGCTACACCTTC
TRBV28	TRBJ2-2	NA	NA	CASSPVGANTGELFF	TGTGCCAGCAGTCCCGTAGGAGCGAACACCGGGGAGCTGTTTTTT
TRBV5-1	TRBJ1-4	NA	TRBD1	CASSLGGEGEKLFF	TGCGCCAGCAGCTTAGGGGGCGAGGGGGAAAAACTGTTTTTT
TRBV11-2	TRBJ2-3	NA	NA	CASSLLGDTQYF	TGTGCCAGCAGCCTCCTGGGGGATACGCAGTATTTT
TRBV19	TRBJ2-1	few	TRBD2	CASSTAGLARNEQFF	TGTGCCAGTAGTACGGCGGGACTAGCGAGGAATGAGCAGTTCTTC
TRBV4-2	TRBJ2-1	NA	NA	CASSQNGGQYYSEQFF	TGTGCCAGCAGCCAAAATGGTGGCCAGTATTACAGTGAGCAGTTCTTC
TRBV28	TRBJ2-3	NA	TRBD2	CASSLGGGGTDTQYF	TGTGCCAGCAGTTTGGGGGGAGGGGGCACAGATACGCAGTATTTT
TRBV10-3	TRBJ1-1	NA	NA	CAIRTVSNTEAFF	TGTGCCATCAGGACAGTGTCGAACACTGAAGCTTTCTTT
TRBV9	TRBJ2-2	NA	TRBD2	CASSLAGVGTGELFF	TGTGCCAGCAGTCTAGCGGGAGTGGGGACCGGGGAGCTGTTTTTT
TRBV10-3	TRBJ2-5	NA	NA	CAISEFQGSSGAQYF	TGTGCCATCAGTGAGTTCCAGGGCAGTAGTGGGGCCCAGTACTTC
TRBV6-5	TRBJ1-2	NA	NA	CASSPGGGAEYGYTF	TGTGCCAGCAGTCCGGGGGGGGGCGCGGAATATGGCTACACCTTC
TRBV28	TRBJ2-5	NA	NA	CASSQGFEETQYF	TGTGCCAGCTCACAGGGTTTCGAAGAGACCCAGTACTTC
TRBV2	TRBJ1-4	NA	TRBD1	CASSGQRTGNEKLFF	TGTGCCAGCAGTGGACAGCGGACAGGAAATGAAAAACTGTTTTTT
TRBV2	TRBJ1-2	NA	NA	CASSESARYGYTF	TGTGCCAGCAGTGAAAGTGCCCGCTATGGCTACACCTTC
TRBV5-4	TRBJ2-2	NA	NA	CASSPDAGAGELFF	TGTGCCAGCAGTCCCGACGCGGGCGCCGGGGAGCTGTTTTTT
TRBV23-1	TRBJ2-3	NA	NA	CASSQARGRASTDTQYF	TGCGCCAGCAGTCAAGCAAGGGGACGGGCTAGCACAGATACGCAGTATTTT
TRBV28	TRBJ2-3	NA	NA	CASSGLTDTQYF	TGTGCCAGCAGTGGCCTCACAGATACGCAGTATTTT
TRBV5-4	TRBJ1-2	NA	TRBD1	CASSLGAGQGIYGYTF	TGTGCCAGCAGCTTGGGGGCTGGACAGGGGATCTATGGCTACACCTTC
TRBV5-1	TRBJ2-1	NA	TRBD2	CASSRPEAGGDYNEQFF	TGCGCCAGCAGCAGACCAGAAGCGGGAGGGGATTACAATGAGCAGTTCTTC
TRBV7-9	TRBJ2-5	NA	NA	CASSLGQLKGRSLETQYF	TGTGCCAGCAGCTTAGGTCAATTGAAGGGCAGGTCGTTAGAGACCCAGTACTTC
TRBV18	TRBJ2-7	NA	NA	CASSLRKGYEQYF	TGTGCCAGCTCACTCAGAAAGGGCTACGAGCAGTACTTC
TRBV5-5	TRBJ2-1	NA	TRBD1	CASSRTGGNHNEQFF	TGTGCCAGCAGTCGTACAGGGGGGAATCACAATGAGCAGTTCTTC